A single sample gave rise to the 28 T cell receptor beta chains below, sequenced in a study of T cell responses to AZD1222 COVID-19 vaccine. The repertoire was sequenced with immunoSEQ multiplex PCR; TCRdb's copy has only in-frame clones and lacks some. The sample contains under 140,000 clones, approximately 90% of which appear only once. The sample was peripheral blood, taken 28 days after the second AZD1222 dose. The receptors come from an adult who received the AZD1222 COVID-19 vaccine.

This clone was seen only a few times. The chain couples TRBV29-1 to TRBJ1-2; D not certain. Trimming left V 3 bases short and J 4 bases short, with 12 bases between. The CDR3 consists of 13 residues. In germline, CDR1 is SQVTM, CDR2 ANQGSEA. The CDR3 coding sequence is TGCAGCGTTGATATCCCGACTACCTATGGCTACACCTTC. Translated: CSVDIPTTYGYTF.

This rearrangement joins TRBV19 to TRBJ2-6, with D tentatively TRBD1 (5 bases). With 2 bases removed from V and 2 bases from J, the gap between germline ends came to 10 bases. Germline V CDR1 and CDR2: LNHDA, SQIVND (reference sequence). The CDR3 loop spans 16 amino acids. The CDR3 sequence is CASSILRVPGANVLTF. Here the CDR3 DNA reads TGTGCCAGTAGTATACTCAGGGTCCCTGGGGCCAACGTCCTGACTTTC.

The chain recombines TRBV6-5 with TRBJ2-5; D gene ambiguous. The germline CDR1 and CDR2 sequences are MNHEY and SVGAGI. The CDR3 loop spans 15 amino acids. The V end was cut by 3 bases, the J end by 7 bases, with 18 bases between. In DNA form, the CDR3 reads TGTGCCAGCAGTTATCAGGAGCCCCCGCTGGGGACCCAGTACTTC. This sequence encodes CASSYQEPPLGTQYF.

The chain uses TRBV5-4 and TRBJ1-2, with D unclear. Germline V gives CDR1 SGHNT, CDR2 YYREEE (reference sequence). Trimming cost V 10 bases and J 4 bases, with 20 bases left between them. The CDR3 contains 14 residues. CDR3 nucleotides: TGTGCCGGCACTAAAGCGGGGTACGGCTATGGCTACACCTTC. It yields the protein CAGTKAGYGYGYTF.

The rearrangement joins TRBV19 to TRBJ1-2, with D uncertain. CDR3 size: 9 residues. CDR1 is LNHDA, CDR2 SQIVND, per germline (reference sequence). The CDR3 reads CVRDSGYTF. In DNA form, the CDR3 reads TGTGTGAGAGACTCTGGCTACACCTTC.

The rearrangement joins TRBV4-2 to TRBJ2-1; perhaps TRBD2 as D (5 bases). Per germline, CDR1 LGHNA and CDR2 YNFKEQ. The CDR3 is 16 residues long. The V gene lost 1 base and the J gene lost 4 bases, with 14 bases spanning the gap. DNA of the CDR3: TGTGCCAGCAGCCAAGGGACTGCGGCAAAATACAATGAGCAGTTCTTC. It encodes CASSQGTAAKYNEQFF.

The chain recombines TRBV20-1 with TRBJ2-7, with D unresolved. The CDR3 sequence is 11 residues long. CDR1 and CDR2 (germline): DFQATT, SNEGSKA (reference sequence). Trimming cost V 0 bases and J 6 bases, with 6 bases left between them. This CDR3 is CSARDYIEQYF. CDR3 coding DNA: TGCAGTGCTAGAGATTACATCGAGCAGTACTTC.

This rearrangement joins TRBV24-1 to TRBJ2-1, with 8 bases lining up with TRBD2. The CDR3 spans 17 residues. With 4 bases clipped from V and 1 base from J, the junction kept 8 bases outside the gene matches. Germline V CDR1 and CDR2: KGHDR, SFDVKD. As DNA, the CDR3 is TGTGCCACCAGTGACCCCCGGGCGGGGGGTTCCTACAATGAGCAGTTCTTC. Amino acid sequence: CATSDPRAGGSYNEQFF.

This clone was recorded only once. The CDR3 sequence is CASSRAGGTNEKLFF. In nucleotides, the CDR3 is TGTGCCAGCAGTAGGGCTGGGGGTACTAATGAAAAACTGTTTTTT. The chain is built from TRBV6-5 and TRBJ1-4; a possible D gene is TRBD1 (5 bases). Germline V gene lookup returns CDR1 MNHEY and CDR2 SVGAGI. The CDR3 totals 15 residues. V was trimmed by 5 bases and J by 2 bases, leaving 12 bases between them.

The chain is built from TRBV19 and TRBJ2-5, with 9 bases matching TRBD2. This CDR3 spans 17 amino acids. Germline V lookup: CDR1 LNHDA, CDR2 SQIVND (reference sequence). Losses at the gene ends were 3 bases for V and 5 bases for J; bases not matched to a gene: 13. The CDR3: CASSMTSGQNLGETQYF. CDR3 nucleotides: TGTGCCAGTAGTATGACTAGCGGTCAAAACCTAGGGGAGACCCAGTACTTC.

DNA for the CDR3: TGCGCCAGCAGCCAATCCGGAGTGGTAGGGAACACCATATATTTT. This gives the protein CASSQSGVVGNTIYF. The chain links TRBV4-1 to TRBJ1-3; D gene uncertain. Germline V gene sequence: CDR1 MGHRA, CDR2 YSYEKL. This CDR3 comprises 15 residues. V was cut by 2 bases and J by 7 bases, with 15 bases left in between.

The CDR3 reads CSVTKTDQETQYF. The CDR3 nucleotides read TGCAGCGTCACGAAGACAGACCAAGAGACCCAGTACTTC. This chain joins TRBV29-1 and TRBJ2-5; tentative D call: TRBD1 (5 bases). The ends were cut back, 6 bases at V and 0 bases at J, with 11 bases in the middle. Germline CDR1 reads SQVTM; CDR2 reads ANQGSEA. The CDR3 covers 13 residues.

This clone was counted a single time. V usage is TRBV6-5 and J usage is TRBJ1-3; the D is unclear. The CDR3 covers 16 residues. Trimming stripped 0 bases from V and 1 base from J, with 10 bases between. The germline V gene encodes CDR1 MNHEY and CDR2 SVGAGI. This chain's CDR3 is CASSYSKRVSGNTIYF. The CDR3 nucleotides read TGTGCCAGCAGTTACTCGAAGCGGGTTTCTGGAAACACCATATATTTT.

Of note for this clone: Here the CDR3 omits its conserved ending phenylalanine or tryptophan, so a read error is the likely source. It is unclear where the CDR3 begins or ends on the DNA, so no DNA is shown, and the CDR3 is as TCRdb lists it. The rearrangement uses TRBV28 and TRBJ1-2. Counting both end residues, the CDR3 totals 8 amino acids. Germline lookup yields CDR1 MDHEN and CDR2 SYDVKM. CDR3 in amino acids: CASSSHQL.

The CDR3 nucleotides read TGTGCCAGCAAACACCAGGGAACCTACGAGCAGTACTTC. Residues: CASKHQGTYEQYF. This rearrangement joins TRBV6-5 to TRBJ2-7; D is perhaps TRBD1 (5 bases). The length of the CDR3 is 13 residues. V was pared by 7 bases and J by 2 bases, with 12 bases between. Germline values: CDR1 MNHEY, CDR2 SVGAGI.

This clone was observed a single time. The chain combines TRBV11-3 with TRBJ2-1; a weak D match, TRBD2 (5 bases). The V and J ends lost 0 bases and 4 bases respectively, with 7 bases between them. Germline loops: CDR1 SGHNT, CDR2 YENEEA. This CDR3 is 14 amino acids long. The CDR3 DNA reads TGTGCCAGCAGCTTAGAGGGAGCGTACAATGAGCAGTTCTTC. This codes for CASSLEGAYNEQFF.

The chain links TRBV4-1 to TRBJ2-7, with D possibly being TRBD2 (5 bases). The CDR3 extends over 17 amino acids. Germline V gene sequence: CDR1 MGHRA, CDR2 YSYEKL. The V and J ends lost 2 bases and 2 bases respectively, with 19 bases between them. CDR3 sequence reads: CASSQQEGGADPYEQYF. In DNA, the CDR3 is TGCGCCAGCAGCCAACAAGAAGGAGGTGCGGACCCCTACGAGCAGTACTTC.

The chain uses TRBV6-1 and TRBJ1-3; D gene uncertain. CDR1 and CDR2 from the germline V gene are MNHNS and SASEGT. Trimming removed 2 bases from V and 0 bases from J, with 8 bases in between. The CDR3 extends over 15 amino acids. The CDR3 DNA reads TGTGCCAGCAGTGAATGGGGAGGCTCTGGAAACACCATATATTTT. It translates to CASSEWGGSGNTIYF.

This clone was detected only a few times. The chain is built from TRBV6-5 and TRBJ1-2, with D possibly TRBD1 on 5 matching bases. The ends were cut back, 6 bases at V and 7 bases at J, with 18 bases in the middle. The CDR3 loop spans 14 amino acids. In germline, CDR1 is MNHEY, CDR2 SVGAGI. The CDR3 loop reads CASSSPGRGGGYTF. For the CDR3, the DNA is TGTGCCAGCAGCTCCCCGGGAAGGGGTGGTGGCTACACCTTC.

The chain employs TRBV7-8 and TRBJ2-1; 7 positions match TRBD2. The V gene's germline CDR1 is SGHVS and CDR2 FQNEAQ. V lost 5 bases, J lost 5 bases, and 9 bases stayed unmatched. This CDR3 spans 15 amino acids. CDR3 in amino acids: CASSRARLANNEQFF. Written as DNA, the CDR3 is TGTGCCAGCAGCCGTGCTAGACTAGCTAACAATGAGCAGTTCTTC.

A note on this clone: Germline is not matched at one junction end, which may reflect a read error. The J gene is TRBJ2-7, the V gene TRBV5-1; TRBD1 agrees at 9 bases. The CDR3 sequence is 16 residues long. The germline V gene has CDR1 SGHRS and CDR2 YFSETQ. The CDR3 nucleotides are TGCGCCAGCAGCATCACAGGGGGCCTCCCCTCCTCCGAGCAGTACTTC. Its protein product is CASSITGGLPSSEQYF. Drawing the rest from reference TRBV5-1 and TRBJ2-7, the complete variable domain is KAGVTQTPRYLIKTRGQQVTLSCSPISGHRSVSWYQQTPGQGLQFLFEYFSETQRNKGNFPGRFSGRQFSNSRSEMNVSTLELGDSALYLCASSITGGLPSSEQYFGPGTRLTVT.

The rearrangement links TRBV28 to TRBJ1-5; D unclear. Trimming took off 2 bases at V and 7 bases at J, with 12 bases between the two ends. Germline V CDR1 and CDR2: MDHEN, SYDVKM. The CDR3 totals 14 residues. Written as DNA, the CDR3 is TGTGCCAGCAGTTTAGACACCCGACTACAGCCCCAGCATTTT. This translates into CASSLDTRLQPQHF.

The J gene is TRBJ1-6, the V gene TRBV11-2; D is possibly TRBD1 (5 bases). V lost 4 bases and J 6 bases, leaving 10 bases between the germline ends. The length of the CDR3 is 14 residues. Looked up from germline, CDR1 is SGHAT and CDR2 is FQNNGV. CDR3 sequence (DNA): TGTGCCAGCAGCTACGTGGGGGGTAATTCACCCCTCCACTTT. Translation gives CASSYVGGNSPLHF. Supplemented by reference TRBV11-2 and TRBJ1-6, the full variable domain reads EAGVAQSPRYKIIEKRQSVAFWCNPISGHATLYWYQQILGQGPKLLIQFQNNGVVDDSQLPKDRFSAERLKGVDSTLKIQPAKLEDSAVYLCASSYVGGNSPLHFGNGTRLTVT.

This clone was seen only once. This rearrangement joins TRBV7-8 to TRBJ1-1; TRBD1 might be the D (6 bases). V gave up 4 bases and J gave up 6 bases, with 21 bases separating them. Germline V gives CDR1 SGHVS, CDR2 FQNEAQ. There are 16 residues in the CDR3. This CDR3 reads CASSSQGAGGGAEAFF. CDR3 coding DNA: TGTGCCAGCAGCTCTCAGGGCGCCGGAGGGGGTGCTGAAGCTTTCTTT.

This rearrangement joins TRBV18 to TRBJ2-7, with unresolved D. The CDR3 is 12 residues long. From germline, CDR1 is KGHSH and CDR2 LQKENI. V lost 3 bases and J 4 bases, leaving 7 bases between the germline ends. CDR3 amino acids: CASSPDGYEQYF. CDR3 sequence (DNA): TGTGCCAGCTCACCCGACGGGTACGAGCAGTACTTC.

There are many counts of this clone. The chain links TRBV2 to TRBJ1-5; tentatively, D is TRBD1 (5 bases). Trimming stripped 6 bases from V and 0 bases from J, with 9 bases between. Germline CDR1 SNHLY, CDR2 FYNNEI. The CDR3 covers 14 residues. CDR3 protein: CASRQEYSNQPQHF. The CDR3 DNA sequence: TGTGCCAGCAGACAGGAGTATAGCAATCAGCCCCAGCATTTT.

This clone was recorded a few times. The chain carries TRBV27 and TRBJ1-1; TRBD1 aligns across 7 bases. V lost 8 bases to trimming and J lost 2 bases; unmatched junction nucleotides: 8. Germline-derived CDR1 and CDR2 are MNHEY and SMNVEV (reference sequence). The CDR3 length is 14 residues. The CDR3 loop is CASGYRGHNTEAFF. In DNA form, the CDR3 reads TGTGCCAGCGGCTACAGGGGTCATAACACTGAAGCTTTCTTT.

The chain is built from TRBV7-3 and TRBJ2-2, with D perhaps matching TRBD1 (6 bases). V was clipped by 5 bases and J by 4 bases, with 11 bases between them. The CDR3 loop spans 14 amino acids. Germline CDR1 SGHTA, CDR2 FQGTGA. The CDR3: CASSPQGPTGELFF. The DNA of the CDR3 is TGTGCCAGCAGCCCACAGGGCCCCACCGGGGAGCTGTTTTTT.